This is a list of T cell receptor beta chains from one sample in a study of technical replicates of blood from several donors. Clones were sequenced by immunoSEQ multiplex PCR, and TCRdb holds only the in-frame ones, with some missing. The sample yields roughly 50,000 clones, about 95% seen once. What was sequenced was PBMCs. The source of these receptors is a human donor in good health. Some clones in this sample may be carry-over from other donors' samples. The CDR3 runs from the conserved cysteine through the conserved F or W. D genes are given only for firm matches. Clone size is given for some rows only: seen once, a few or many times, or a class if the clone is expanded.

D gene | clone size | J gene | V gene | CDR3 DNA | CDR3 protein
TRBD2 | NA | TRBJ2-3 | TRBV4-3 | TGCGCCAGCGCGGGACTAGCGGGAGGGCCGGCAGATACGCAGTATTTT | CASAGLAGGPADTQYF
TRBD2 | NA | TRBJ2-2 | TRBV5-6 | TGTGCCAGCAGCCTAGCGGGAGTGTTTTCCGGGGAGCTGTTTTTT | CASSLAGVFSGELFF
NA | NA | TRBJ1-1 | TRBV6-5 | TGTGCCAGCAGAAGACAGACTAACACTGAAGCTTTCTTT | CASRRQTNTEAFF
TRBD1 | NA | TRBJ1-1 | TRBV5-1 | TGCGCCAGCAGCACTAAGGACAGGATCGGTGAAGCTTTCTTT | CASSTKDRIGEAFF
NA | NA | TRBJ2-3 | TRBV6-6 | TGTGCCAGCATGAGATCAGGGGCAGATACGCAGTATTTT | CASMRSGADTQYF
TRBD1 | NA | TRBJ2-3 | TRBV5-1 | TGCGCCACCCGGGCGGGGACAGGGGGCACAGATACGCAGTATTTT | CATRAGTGGTDTQYF
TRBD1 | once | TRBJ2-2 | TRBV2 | TGTGCCAGCAGTGCAACAGGGGGAGTCACCGGGGAGCTGTTTTTT | CASSATGGVTGELFF
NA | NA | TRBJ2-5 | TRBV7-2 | TGTGCCAGCAGCTGGATTAGGGGGGGTCAAGAGACCCAGTACTTC | CASSWIRGGQETQYF
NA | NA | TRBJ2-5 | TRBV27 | TGTGCCAGCAGTTTCGGGACGGCGGGGGAGACCCAGTACTTC | CASSFGTAGETQYF
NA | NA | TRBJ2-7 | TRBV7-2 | TGTGCCAGCAGCTTTTCAGGGAACTACGAGCAGTACTTC | CASSFSGNYEQYF
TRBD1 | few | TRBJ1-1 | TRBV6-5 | TGTGCCAGCAGTTGCCGGGACAGGCCGAACACTGAAGCTTTCTTT | CASSCRDRPNTEAFF
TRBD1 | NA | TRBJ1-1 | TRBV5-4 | TGTGCCAGCAGCTTCATACAGGGGGCTGGCACTGAAGCTTTCTTT | CASSFIQGAGTEAFF
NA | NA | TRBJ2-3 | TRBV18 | TGTGCCAGCTCACCAAGGAAGCCGGACAGAACTACTAGCACAGATACGCAGTATTTT | CASSPRKPDRTTSTDTQYF
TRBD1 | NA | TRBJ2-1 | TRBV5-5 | TGTGCCAGCAGCCTATGGGACAGGGGGTCTGAGCAGTTCTTC | CASSLWDRGSEQFF
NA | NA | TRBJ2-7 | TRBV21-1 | TGTGCCAGCAGCACTCGTGGGCCAAGGGGGGACAGCACCTACGAGCAGTACTTC | CASSTRGPRGDSTYEQYF
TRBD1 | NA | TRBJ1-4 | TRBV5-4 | TGTGCCAGCAGCTCGGACAGGGGAGGTGAAAAACTGTTTTTT | CASSSDRGGEKLFF
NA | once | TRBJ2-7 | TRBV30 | TGTGCCTGGAGCAAGAGTGGCGAGCAGTACTTC | CAWSKSGEQYF
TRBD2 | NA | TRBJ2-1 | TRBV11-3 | TGTGCCAGCAGCTCGGGACTAGCAAGCTCCTACAATGAGCAGTTCTTC | CASSSGLASSYNEQFF
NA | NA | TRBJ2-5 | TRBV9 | TGTGCCAGCAGCCCCCGCAGGGGAAACGAAGAGACCCAGTACTTC | CASSPRRGNEETQYF
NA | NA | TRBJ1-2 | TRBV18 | TGTGCCAGCTCGCCTGGCCCACCCGCTGTTGGCTATGGCTACACCTTC | CASSPGPPAVGYGYTF
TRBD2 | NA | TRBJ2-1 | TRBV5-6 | TGTGCCAGCAGCTGGGTCGGTAGCGGGGACAATGAGCAGTTCTTC | CASSWVGSGDNEQFF
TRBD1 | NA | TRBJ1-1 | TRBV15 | TGTGCCACCAGCAGAGATCGGACAGGGGGGAAAACTGAAGCTTTCTTT | CATSRDRTGGKTEAFF
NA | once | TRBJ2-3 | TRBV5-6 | TGTGCCAGCAGCTCCTCGGGGAGCACAGATACGCAGTATTTT | CASSSSGSTDTQYF
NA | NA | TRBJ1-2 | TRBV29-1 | TGCAGCGTTGAAACTCAGCAGGCAGACTACAACTATGGCTACACCTTC | CSVETQQADYNYGYTF
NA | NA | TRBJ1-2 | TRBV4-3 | TGCGCCAGCAGCCAAGGGCTGACGGAGGCTAACTATGGCTACACCTTC | CASSQGLTEANYGYTF
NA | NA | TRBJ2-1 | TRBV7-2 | TGTGCCAGCAGCTCAAGCCAGGGTCCGAGTGAGCAGTTCTTC | CASSSSQGPSEQFF
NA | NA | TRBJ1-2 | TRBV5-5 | TGTGCCAGCAGCTCGTCCGGGCCGGGATTAGGAGGCTACACCTTC | CASSSSGPGLGGYTF
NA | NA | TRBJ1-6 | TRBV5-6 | TGTGCCAGCATGTCGCGGCGGGATAATTCACCCCTCCACTTT | CASMSRRDNSPLHF
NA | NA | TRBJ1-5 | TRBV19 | TGTGCCAGTAGTATAGGAGGGGGTAGCAATCAGCCCCAGCATTTT | CASSIGGGSNQPQHF